One and the same sample provided the 18 T cell receptor beta chains below, sequenced in a study of T cell responses to AZD1222 COVID-19 vaccine (dated by TCRdb to the early 2020s). Interpreted using the paper, the time point label stands for: baseline before first vaccination. Receptors were amplified or captured by the immunoSEQ multiplex PCR assay. TCRdb stores this immuneACCESS table with in-frame sequences only. Part of the clones is absent; in the studies checked, under half of the shortfall reflects unresolved V genes, and no reason is known for the rest. The sample records about 190,000 clones, almost 95% of which are singletons. The ten largest clones capture 9.2% of the sample. Specimen: peripheral blood, collected on day 0 of AZD1222 vaccination. Receptors were obtained from an adult in good health.

The gene calls are TRBV9 and TRBJ2-1, with D possibly TRBD2 on 5 matching bases. Germline V gives CDR1 SGDLS, CDR2 YYNGEE. The V end was cut by 2 bases, the J end by 2 bases, with 17 bases between. The CDR3 is 17 residues long. The CDR3 spells CASSVELRAPTYNEQFF. For the CDR3, the DNA is TGTGCCAGCAGCGTTGAGTTGAGGGCGCCGACCTACAATGAGCAGTTCTTC.

The chain is built from TRBV7-6 and TRBJ1-1; D is undetermined. This CDR3 has 18 amino acids. V was shortened by 1 base and J by 1 base, with 19 bases between the two germline ends. Germline loops: CDR1 SGHVS, CDR2 FNYEAQ. CDR3 in DNA: TGTGCCAGCAGCTTAGTACCGCCGGGCGGTGGGGAGAACACTGAAGCTTTCTTT. This codes for CASSLVPPGGGENTEAFF.

The genes are TRBV15 and TRBJ1-6; possible D gene TRBD1, 5 bases. The germline V gene encodes CDR1 LNHNV and CDR2 YYDKDF (reference sequence). The CDR3 consists of 21 residues. Trimming took 0 bases from V and 0 from J, leaving 21 bases between them. CDR3 DNA: TGTGCCACCAGCAGAGATGACGGGGGATGGTGGCAGCGCTCCTATAATTCACCCCTCCACTTT. Protein product: CATSRDDGGWWQRSYNSPLHF.

The rearrangement joins TRBV10-3 to TRBJ2-7; TRBD2 matches at 16 bases. The CDR3 spans 17 residues. Germline V gives CDR1 ENHRY, CDR2 SYGVKD. Trimming removed 3 bases from V and 4 bases from J; junction bases left unmatched: 6. The CDR3 loop reads CAISESGLAGGAYEQYF. The CDR3 nucleotides read TGTGCCATCAGTGAATCGGGACTAGCGGGAGGGGCTTACGAGCAGTACTTC.

The V and J genes are TRBV27 and TRBJ1-6; perhaps TRBD1 as D (5 bases). Trimming took 5 bases from V and 4 from J, leaving 12 bases between them. Germline V gene sequence: CDR1 MNHEY, CDR2 SMNVEV (reference sequence). The CDR3 has 15 residues. CDR3 coding DNA: TGTGCCAGCAGTCTCACTGGGACTTATAATTCACCCCTCCACTTT. Translating gives CASSLTGTYNSPLHF.

This clone is a singleton in its sample. V gene TRBV6-5 combines with J gene TRBJ2-2, with D possibly TRBD2 on 6 matching bases. V shed 6 bases and J shed 6 bases, with 17 bases lying between them. The germline V gene encodes CDR1 MNHEY and CDR2 SVGAGI. The CDR3 is 15 residues long. The CDR3 DNA reads TGTGCCAGCAGAATCTCGCGGGGAGTGGCCGGGGAGCTGTTTTTT. It encodes CASRISRGVAGELFF.

The V and J genes are TRBV4-1 and TRBJ2-1, with D uncertain. Germline lookup yields CDR1 MGHRA and CDR2 YSYEKL. V was shortened by 1 base and J by 0 bases, with 13 bases between the two germline ends. There are 17 residues in the CDR3. The CDR3 nucleotides read TGCGCCAGCAGCCAAGTATTTCGCGCGAGCTCCTACAATGAGCAGTTCTTC. Translating gives CASSQVFRASSYNEQFF.

The chain employs TRBV11-2 and TRBJ2-6; D is uncertain. V was cut by 0 bases and J by 4 bases, with 7 bases left in between. The CDR3 consists of 15 residues. The germline CDR1 and CDR2 sequences are SGHAT and FQNNGV. Here the CDR3 reads CASSLESYGANVLTF. The CDR3 bases are TGTGCCAGCAGCTTAGAGTCGTACGGGGCCAACGTCCTGACTTTC.

This clone was seen a single time. The chain has TRBV27 and TRBJ1-6; D perhaps matches TRBD1 (6 bases). Trimming cost V 3 bases and J 7 bases, with 10 bases left between them. Germline CDR1 reads MNHEY; CDR2 reads SMNVEV (reference sequence). The CDR3 runs 14 residues. The CDR3 region has the DNA TGTGCCAGCAGTTTTGTGACAGGCAATTCACCCCTCCACTTT. This gives the protein CASSFVTGNSPLHF.

The chain joins TRBV10-2 to TRBJ2-7; 15 bases map to TRBD2. Trimming took 7 bases from V and 7 from J; bases not matched to a gene: 5. Looked up from germline, CDR1 is WSHSY and CDR2 is SAAADI. The CDR3 has 14 residues. The CDR3 DNA follows: TGCGCCAGCAACCCGGGACTAGCGGGAGGTGAGCAGTACTTC. It is translated as CASNPGLAGGEQYF.

The chain recombines TRBV18 with TRBJ2-1; D gene unclear. CDR1 KGHSH and CDR2 LQKENI come from the germline V gene. V was pared by 5 bases and J by 10 bases, with 27 bases between. This CDR3 contains 17 residues. The CDR3 DNA sequence: TGTGCCAGCTCAACCACCAGCCCCGCAAAGTCTACAGAGGAGCAGTTCTTC. This codes for CASSTTSPAKSTEEQFF.

V is TRBV11-1 and J is TRBJ2-7; possible D gene TRBD2, 5 bases. The V end lost 1 base, the J end lost 5 bases, and 12 bases lay between the germline ends. This CDR3 has 14 residues. CDR1 is SGHAT, CDR2 FQDESV, per germline (reference sequence). The CDR3: CASSLGPGFNEQYF. The CDR3 DNA is TGTGCCAGCAGCTTAGGACCGGGGTTTAACGAGCAGTACTTC.

The count of this clone is one. V gene TRBV10-3 combines with J gene TRBJ2-2; no firm D call. The CDR3 spans 11 residues. Germline CDR1 is ENHRY and CDR2 is SYGVKD. With 5 bases removed from V and 5 bases from J, the gap between germline ends came to 3 bases. CDR3 nucleotides: TGTGCCATCAGTCTAACCGGGGAGCTGTTTTTT. Amino acids: CAISLTGELFF.

This chain links TRBV11-2 with TRBJ2-1; TRBD2 is a possible D gene (6 bases). The CDR3 runs 14 residues. Per germline, CDR1 SGHAT and CDR2 FQNNGV. Trimming pared 5 bases from V and 7 bases from J, leaving 15 bases between. The CDR3 spells CASSTGPGGNEQFF. Here the CDR3 DNA reads TGTGCCAGCAGCACGGGCCCCGGGGGAAATGAGCAGTTCTTC.

This chain links TRBV27 with TRBJ2-2, with D possibly being TRBD1 (5 bases). The CDR3 loop spans 12 amino acids. V was trimmed by 5 bases and J by 8 bases, leaving 9 bases between them. The germline CDR1 and CDR2 sequences are MNHEY and SMNVEV (reference sequence). Written as DNA, the CDR3 is TGTGCCAGCAGTCAGGGCACGGGGGAGCTGTTTTTT. Encoded protein: CASSQGTGELFF.

This clone was seen just once. The gene calls are TRBV5-1 and TRBJ2-7; D unresolved. V lost 6 bases and J 3 bases, leaving 16 bases between the germline ends. The CDR3 runs 14 residues. CDR1 SGHRS and CDR2 YFSETQ come from the germline V gene. For the CDR3, the DNA is TGCGCCAGCACCAAGGATTTACGAGACTACGAGCAGTACTTC. Translating gives CASTKDLRDYEQYF. Drawing the rest from reference TRBV5-1 and TRBJ2-7, the complete variable domain is KAGVTQTPRYLIKTRGQQVTLSCSPISGHRSVSWYQQTPGQGLQFLFEYFSETQRNKGNFPGRFSGRQFSNSRSEMNVSTLELGDSALYLCASTKDLRDYEQYFGPGTRLTVT.

The rearrangement links TRBV19 to TRBJ1-1; TRBD1 aligns across 7 bases. The CDR3 is made up of 14 amino acids. The junction had 7 bases not matched to a gene; V was cut back by 5 bases and J by 4 bases. CDR1 and CDR2 (germline): LNHDA, SQIVND (reference sequence). CDR3 nucleotide sequence: TGTGCCAGTAGTCCACCGGGACAGTCCACTGAAGCTTTCTTT. This sequence encodes CASSPPGQSTEAFF.

The chain uses TRBV4-1 and TRBJ1-6; the D gene is possibly TRBD1 (5 bases). CDR1 MGHRA and CDR2 YSYEKL come from the germline V gene. V lost 0 bases, J lost 5 bases, and 11 bases lay in between. This CDR3 has 16 amino acids. The CDR3: CASSQDDWGDNSPLHF. The CDR3 DNA follows: TGCGCCAGCAGCCAAGATGACTGGGGGGATAATTCACCCCTCCACTTT.